A single sample is the source of the 9 T cell receptor beta chains below, sequenced in a study of CXCR3-negative and CXCR3-positive naive CD8 T cells. In preparing the TRB cDNA libraries, 5' RACE with UMI labels was used. TCRdb re-called the 5' RACE reads, yielding one record per CDR3 amino acid sequence without DNA. The sample's table shows 150,000 or so distinct CDR3 sequences. Study results and caveats: The TRB CDR3s that CXCR3-positive naive cells carried were more hydrophobic than those of CXCR3-negative naive cells.

Their antigens remain unidentified. The sequenced sample consisted of naive CXCR3+ CD8+ T cells from blood. Subset: CD45RO-CCR7+CD27+CD95- naive CD8+ T cells expressing CXCR3 (TNR3+). The receptors here all came from a human donor in good health. Some clones in this sample may be carry-over from other donors' samples.

J is TRBJ2-3 and V is TRBV20-1; as DNA is missing, the TRBD1 call by TCRdb cannot be tested. CDR1 is DFQATT and CDR2 is SNEGSKA in the germline V gene (reference sequence). The CDR3 spans 16 residues. CDR3 sequence reads: CSAPAYRGPGTDTQYF.

The J gene is TRBJ2-1, the V gene TRBV24-1; TCRdb names TRBD1, which stays unverified in the absence of DNA. This CDR3 is 14 amino acids long. Germline loops: CDR1 KGHDR, CDR2 SFDVKD. The CDR3 protein is CATSDPDRGNEQFF.

The CDR3 sequence: CASSSNTGTSGARRREQFF. V and J are TRBV28 and TRBJ2-1; TCRdb's assignment of TRBD2 cannot be checked, as there is no DNA. The CDR3 covers 19 residues. Germline-derived CDR1 and CDR2 are MDHEN and SYDVKM.

The CDR3 loop is CASSLAGVTGELFF. The chain recombines TRBV7-9 with TRBJ2-2. The length of the CDR3 is 14 residues. Germline lookup yields CDR1 SEHNR and CDR2 FQNEAQ (reference sequence).

This chain uses TRBV5-6 with TRBJ2-3; TCRdb outputs TRBD1, but without DNA this stays unchecked. Germline V gene data show CDR1 as SGHDT and CDR2 as YYEEEE. This CDR3 contains 15 residues. CDR3 residues: CASSQTTGGSDTQYF.

The chain employs TRBV12-3 or TRBV12-4 and TRBJ2-2; TCRdb names TRBD1, which stays unverified in the absence of DNA. The CDR3 sequence is 17 residues long. The CDR3 sequence: CASSLLLGGLNTGELFF.

This chain connects TRBV29-1 to TRBJ1-2; TCRdb designates TRBD1, a call that cannot be tested without DNA. Germline lookup yields CDR1 SQVTM and CDR2 ANQGSEA. The CDR3 runs to 12 residues. The CDR3 region is CSVVDRYYGYTF.

The V and J genes are TRBV28 and TRBJ2-1; TCRdb indicates TRBD2, and absent DNA this call remains unverified. The CDR3 contains 14 residues. Germline V gene sequence: CDR1 MDHEN, CDR2 SYDVKM. CDR3: CASSWTSAYNEQFF.

The rearrangement joins TRBV11-2 to TRBJ2-7. Germline CDR1 SGHAT, CDR2 FQNNGV. The CDR3 spans 14 residues. This CDR3 is CASSFGASPYEQYF.